This T cell receptor (beta chain) stems from a study of CD8 T cells in Susac syndrome. V was cut by 4 bases and J by 4 bases, with 9 bases left in between. This CDR3 comprises 13 residues. Germline CDR1 and CDR2: KGHDR and SFDVKD. RNA in amounts of about 0.5 to 1 ug was reverse transcribed with random hexamers. Coverage of TCR beta CDR3 amplification by immunoSEQ multiplex PCR extended to 54 Vbeta and 13 Jbeta. One entry per CDR3 protein, called by TCRdb with MiXCR from the immunoSEQ multiplex PCR reads. Of fewer than 250,000 distinct CDR3 sequences listed, approximately 93% were seen once; the top ten hold 0.095% to 0.12%. The T cells that were sequenced for TCR beta were CD8+ and CD4+ cells from blood.

This receptor was identified in a human donor in good health. Sample: CD4+ T cells from PBMCs. The rearrangement joins TRBV24-1 to TRBJ1-2; no definite D call. CDR3 loop: CATSELDGYGYTF. In DNA, the CDR3 is TGTGCCACCAGTGAGTTGGACGGCTATGGCTACACCTTC.